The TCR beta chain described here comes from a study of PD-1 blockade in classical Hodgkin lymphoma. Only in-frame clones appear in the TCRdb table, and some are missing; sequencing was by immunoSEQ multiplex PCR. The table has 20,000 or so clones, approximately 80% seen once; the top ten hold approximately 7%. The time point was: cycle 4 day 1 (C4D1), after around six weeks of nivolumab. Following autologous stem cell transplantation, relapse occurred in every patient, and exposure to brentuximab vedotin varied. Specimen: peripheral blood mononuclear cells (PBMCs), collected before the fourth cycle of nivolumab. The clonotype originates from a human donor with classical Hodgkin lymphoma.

The chain's CDR3 is CASSSPHMNTEAFF. CDR3 sequence (DNA): TGCGCCAGCAGCTCACCGCACATGAACACTGAAGCTTTCTTT. The chain joins TRBV5-1 to TRBJ1-1; D ambiguous. V was pared by 3 bases and J by 0 bases, with 9 bases between. Germline CDR1 reads SGHRS; CDR2 reads YFSETQ. The length of the CDR3 is 14 residues.